The clone carrying this T cell receptor beta chain was counted a single time. The age range of participants was roughly 18 to 90 years, with residence in about two dozen US areas. Participants' own reports of clinical history determined their cohort assignment. The data stem from a study of blood T cell repertoires in COVID-19. Overall study context: COVID-19 samples from acute and convalescent phases originated in the United States, Italy and Spain. In each case, the material was cDNA or gDNA derived from T cells, B-cell-depleted T cells, or PBMCs.

This CDR3 has 15 residues. Germline CDR1 is KGHSH and CDR2 is LQKENI. Trimming took 2 bases from V and 2 from J, leaving 9 bases between them. Repertoires were generated with immunoSEQ multiplex PCR, while TCRdb's copy carries only in-frame clones and drops some. The profile shows 150,000 to 200,000 clones, around 82% of them singletons. The clonotype was recovered from a woman aged 50 to 65 with acute COVID-19. What was sequenced was PBMCs or T cells enriched from blood (not recorded which). This rearrangement joins TRBV18 to TRBJ2-2, with D perhaps matching TRBD1 (6 bases). DNA of the CDR3: TGTGCCAGCTCACCAAGGGGGACCAACACCGGGGAGCTGTTTTTT. Protein product: CASSPRGTNTGELFF. Drawing the rest from reference TRBV18 and TRBJ2-2, the complete variable domain is NAGVMQNPRHLVRRRGQEARLRCSPMKGHSHVYWYRQLPEEGLKFMVYLQKENIIDESGMPKERFSAEFPKEGPSILRIQQVVRGDSAAYFCASSPRGTNTGELFFGEGSRLTVL.